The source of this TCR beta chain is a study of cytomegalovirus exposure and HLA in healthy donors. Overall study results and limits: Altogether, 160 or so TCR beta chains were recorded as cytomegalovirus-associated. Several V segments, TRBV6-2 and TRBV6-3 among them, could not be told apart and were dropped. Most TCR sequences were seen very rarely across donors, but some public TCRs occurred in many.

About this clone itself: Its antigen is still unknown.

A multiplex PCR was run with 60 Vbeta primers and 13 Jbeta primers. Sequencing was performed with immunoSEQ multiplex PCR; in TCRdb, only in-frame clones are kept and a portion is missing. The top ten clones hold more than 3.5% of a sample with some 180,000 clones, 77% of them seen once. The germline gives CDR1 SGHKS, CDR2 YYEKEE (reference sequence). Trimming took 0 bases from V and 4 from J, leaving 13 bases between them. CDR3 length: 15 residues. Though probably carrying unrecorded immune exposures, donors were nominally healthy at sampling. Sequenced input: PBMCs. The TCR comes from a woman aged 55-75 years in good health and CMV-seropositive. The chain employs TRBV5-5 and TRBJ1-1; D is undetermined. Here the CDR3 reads CASSLAGNSITEAFF. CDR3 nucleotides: TGTGCCAGCAGCTTGGCCGGTAATTCGATCACTGAAGCTTTCTTT.